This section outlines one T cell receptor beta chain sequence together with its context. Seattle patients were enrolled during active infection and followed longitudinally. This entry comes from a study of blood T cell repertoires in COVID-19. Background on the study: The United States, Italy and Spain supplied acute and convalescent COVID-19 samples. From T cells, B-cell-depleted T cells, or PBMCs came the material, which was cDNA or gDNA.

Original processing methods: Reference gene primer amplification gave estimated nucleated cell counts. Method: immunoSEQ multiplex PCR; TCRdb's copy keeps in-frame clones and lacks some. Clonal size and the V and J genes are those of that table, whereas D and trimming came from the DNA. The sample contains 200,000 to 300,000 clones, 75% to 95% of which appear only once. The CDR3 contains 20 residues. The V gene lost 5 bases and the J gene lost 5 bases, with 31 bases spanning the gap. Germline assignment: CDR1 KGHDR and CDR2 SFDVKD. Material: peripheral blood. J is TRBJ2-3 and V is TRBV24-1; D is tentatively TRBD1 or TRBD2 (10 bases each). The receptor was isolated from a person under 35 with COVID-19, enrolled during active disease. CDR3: CATSGTGGRGLAAVGDTQYF. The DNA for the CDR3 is TGTGCCACCAGTGGGACAGGGGGTCGCGGACTAGCGGCGGTCGGAGATACGCAGTATTTT.